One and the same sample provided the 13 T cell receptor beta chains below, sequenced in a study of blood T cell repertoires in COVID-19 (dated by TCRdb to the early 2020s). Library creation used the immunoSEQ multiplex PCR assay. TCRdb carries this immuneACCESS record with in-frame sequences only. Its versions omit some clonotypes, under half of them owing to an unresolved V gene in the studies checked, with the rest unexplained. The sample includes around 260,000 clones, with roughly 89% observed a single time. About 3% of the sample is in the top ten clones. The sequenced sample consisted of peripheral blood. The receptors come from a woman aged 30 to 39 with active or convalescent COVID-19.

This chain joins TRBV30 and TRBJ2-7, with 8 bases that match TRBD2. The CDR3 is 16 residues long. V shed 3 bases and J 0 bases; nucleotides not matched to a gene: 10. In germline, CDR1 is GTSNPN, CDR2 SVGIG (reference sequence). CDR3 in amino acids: CAWRGLGGASSYEQYF. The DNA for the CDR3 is TGTGCCTGGAGGGGCCTCGGGGGGGCAAGCTCCTACGAGCAGTACTTC.

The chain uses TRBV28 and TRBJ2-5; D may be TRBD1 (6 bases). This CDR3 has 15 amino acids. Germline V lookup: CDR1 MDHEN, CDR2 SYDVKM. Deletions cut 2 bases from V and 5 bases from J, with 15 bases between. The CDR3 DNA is TGTGCCAGCAGTTTAGTTGGGGGCCTACGGGAGACCCAGTACTTC. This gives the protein CASSLVGGLRETQYF.

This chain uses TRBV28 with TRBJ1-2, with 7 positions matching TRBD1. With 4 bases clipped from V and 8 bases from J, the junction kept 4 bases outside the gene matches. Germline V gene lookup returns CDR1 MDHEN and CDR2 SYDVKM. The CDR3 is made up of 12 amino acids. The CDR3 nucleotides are TGTGCCAGCAGTTCAACAGGGGACGGCTACACCTTC. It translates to CASSSTGDGYTF.

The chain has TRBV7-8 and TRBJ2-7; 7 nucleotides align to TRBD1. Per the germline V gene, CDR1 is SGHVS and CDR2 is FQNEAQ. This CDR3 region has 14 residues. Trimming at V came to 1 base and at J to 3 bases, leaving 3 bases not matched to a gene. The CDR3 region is CASSLGSGGYEQYF. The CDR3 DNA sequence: TGTGCCAGCAGCTTAGGGTCAGGGGGCTACGAGCAGTACTTC. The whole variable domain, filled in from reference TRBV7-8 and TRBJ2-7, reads GAGVSQSPRYKVAKRGQDVALRCDPISGHVSLFWYQQALGQGPEFLTYFQNEAQLDKSGLPSDRFFAERPEGSVSTLKIQRTQQEDSAVYLCASSLGSGGYEQYFGPGTRLTVT.

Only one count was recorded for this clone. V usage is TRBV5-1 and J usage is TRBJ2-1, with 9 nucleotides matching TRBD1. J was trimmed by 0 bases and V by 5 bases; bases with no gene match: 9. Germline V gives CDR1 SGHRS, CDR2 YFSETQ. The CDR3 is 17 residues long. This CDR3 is CASSSLGQGSSYNEQFF. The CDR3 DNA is TGCGCCAGCAGTTCCCTCGGACAGGGGAGCTCCTACAATGAGCAGTTCTTC.

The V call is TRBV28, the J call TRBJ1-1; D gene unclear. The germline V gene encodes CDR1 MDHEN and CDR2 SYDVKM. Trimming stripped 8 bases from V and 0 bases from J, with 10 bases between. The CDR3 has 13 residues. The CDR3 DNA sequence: TGTGCCAGCCTGCTTAACATGAACACTGAAGCTTTCTTT. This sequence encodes CASLLNMNTEAFF.

This chain's CDR3 is CASRAGQLGGYTF. CDR3 nucleotides: TGTGCCAGCAGAGCGGGACAATTGGGTGGCTACACCTTC. This chain joins TRBV27 and TRBJ1-2; maybe TRBD1 (6 bases). V gave up 6 bases and J gave up 7 bases, with 15 bases separating them. This CDR3 has 13 residues. Germline assignment: CDR1 MNHEY and CDR2 SMNVEV (reference sequence).

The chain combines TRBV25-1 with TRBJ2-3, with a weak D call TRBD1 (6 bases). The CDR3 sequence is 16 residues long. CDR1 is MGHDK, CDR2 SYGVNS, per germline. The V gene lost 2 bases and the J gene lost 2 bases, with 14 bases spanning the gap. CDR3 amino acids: CASSETRGPNTDTQYF. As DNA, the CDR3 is TGTGCCAGCAGTGAAACCAGGGGCCCTAACACAGATACGCAGTATTTT.

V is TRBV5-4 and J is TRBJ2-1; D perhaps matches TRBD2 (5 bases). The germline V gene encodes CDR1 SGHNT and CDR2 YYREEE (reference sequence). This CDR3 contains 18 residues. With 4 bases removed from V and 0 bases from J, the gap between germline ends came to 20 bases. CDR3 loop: CASSGTNARAFSYNEQFF. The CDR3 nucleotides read TGTGCCAGCAGCGGAACGAATGCGAGGGCCTTCTCCTACAATGAGCAGTTCTTC.

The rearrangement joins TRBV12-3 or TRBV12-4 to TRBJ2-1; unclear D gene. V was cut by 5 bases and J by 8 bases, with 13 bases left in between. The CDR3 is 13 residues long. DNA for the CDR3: TGTGCCAGCAGTCCATCAGGCCGTGATGAGCAGTTCTTC. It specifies CASSPSGRDEQFF.

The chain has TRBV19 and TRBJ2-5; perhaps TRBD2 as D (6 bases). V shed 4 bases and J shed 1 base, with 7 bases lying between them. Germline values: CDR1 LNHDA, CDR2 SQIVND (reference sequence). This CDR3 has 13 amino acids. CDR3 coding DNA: TGTGCCAGTAGTAGCGGGGTCCAAGAGACCCAGTACTTC. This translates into CASSSGVQETQYF. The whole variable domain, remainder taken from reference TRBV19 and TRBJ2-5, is DGGITQSPKYLFRKEGQNVTLSCEQNLNHDAMYWYRQDPGQGLRLIYYSQIVNDFQKGDIAEGYSVSREKKESFPLTVTSAQKNPTAFYLCASSSGVQETQYFGPGTRLLVL.

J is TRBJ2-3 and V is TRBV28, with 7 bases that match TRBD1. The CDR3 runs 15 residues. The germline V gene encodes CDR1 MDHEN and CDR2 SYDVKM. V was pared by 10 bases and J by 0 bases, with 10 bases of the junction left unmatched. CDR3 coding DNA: TGTGCCAATAGGGACAGCCGAACTAGCACAGATACGCAGTATTTT. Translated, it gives CANRDSRTSTDTQYF.

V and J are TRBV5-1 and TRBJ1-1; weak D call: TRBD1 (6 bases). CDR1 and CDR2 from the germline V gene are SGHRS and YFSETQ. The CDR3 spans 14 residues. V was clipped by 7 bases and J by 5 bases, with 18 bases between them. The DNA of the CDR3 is TGCGCCAGCTATACACAGGGCCTGGGGACTGAAGCTTTCTTT. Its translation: CASYTQGLGTEAFF.